Listed below are T cell receptor beta chains from one sample, sequenced in a study of a mutant IDH1 vaccine in newly diagnosed glioma. No cognate antigen is known for these TCRs. TCRdb's table, derived via immunoSEQ multiplex PCR, lists solely in-frame clones and lacks some. The sample includes under 50,000 clones, around 89% of them seen just once. The sample here was PBMCs, taken from a glioma patient whose treatment included an IDH1 peptide vaccine. The receptors were gathered from a woman in her thirties or forties with glioma. The CDR3 runs from the conserved cysteine through the conserved F or W. The D gene is left open where the match is weak. Clone size, where shown, is once, few, many, or a class for clones that have expanded.

>13|NA|TRBV5-1|TRBJ1-5|NA
TGCGCCAGCAGCTTGTCAACGGGTCAGCCCCAGCATTTT
CASSLSTGQPQHF
>12|NA|TRBV29-1|TRBJ1-2|NA
TGCAGCGTCTACGACGGCCTGTACGGCTACACCTTC
CSVYDGLYGYTF
>13|TRBD2|TRBV6-5|TRBJ2-5|NA
TGTGCCAGCAGTACGGGAGGGCTAGAGACCCAGTACTTC
CASSTGGLETQYF
>13|TRBD1|TRBV30|TRBJ1-2|NA
TGTGCCTGGTCGGAGGACAGGGGGTTGAGCTACACCTTC
CAWSEDRGLSYTF
>18|NA|TRBV7-8|TRBJ2-6|NA
TGTGCCAGCAGCTTAGCAGGAATTTATACTTCTGGGGCCAACGTCCTGACTTTC
CASSLAGIYTSGANVLTF
>16|NA|TRBV6-5|TRBJ2-5|NA
TGTGCCAGCAGTTACTCCCGGCAGTACTTCCAAGAGACCCAGTACTTC
CASSYSRQYFQETQYF
>14|NA|TRBV5-1|TRBJ2-1|NA
TGCGCCAGCAGCCCCCGGGACTTAGCCAATGAGCAGTTCTTC
CASSPRDLANEQFF
>15|NA|TRBV5-1|TRBJ1-5|NA
TGCGCCAGCAGCCTGCGGGAGGGGCGGAATCAGCCCCAGCATTTT
CASSLREGRNQPQHF
>13|NA|TRBV10-3|TRBJ1-4|NA
TGTGCCATCAGTGACGGGGGTTACGAAAAACTGTTTTTT
CAISDGGYEKLFF
>14|NA|TRBV7-9|TRBJ1-5|NA
TGTGCCAGCAGCTTCGAAGGATTCGGTCAGCCCCAGCATTTT
CASSFEGFGQPQHF
>15|TRBD1|TRBV7-9|TRBJ1-1|NA
TGTGCCAGCAGCTTAGCCCCCGGACAGGGGACTGAAGCTTTCTTT
CASSLAPGQGTEAFF
>14|TRBD1|TRBV18|TRBJ2-7|NA
TGTGCCAGCTCTCTAGACAGGGGAAAGTACGAGCAGTACTTC
CASSLDRGKYEQYF
>14|NA|TRBV29-1|TRBJ2-7|NA
TGCAGCGTTACCCCGGCCCAGAGGTTATCAGAGCAGTACTTC
CSVTPAQRLSEQYF
>17|NA|TRBV4-3|TRBJ2-1|NA
TGCGCCAGCAGCCAAGTGGTAGGAGGGGTCCCCTACAATGAGCAGTTCTTC
CASSQVVGGVPYNEQFF
>14|TRBD2|TRBV11-1|TRBJ2-3|NA
TGTGCCAGCAGTTTTAGCGGGGTCACAGATACGCAGTATTTT
CASSFSGVTDTQYF
>15|TRBD2|TRBV6-6|TRBJ2-5|NA
TGTGCCAGCAGTTGGACTAGCGGGACCCAAGAGACCCAGTACTTC
CASSWTSGTQETQYF
>12|NA|TRBV29-1|TRBJ1-2|NA
TGCAGCGTTGAAGTAACGGCCTATGGCTACACCTTC
CSVEVTAYGYTF
>15|NA|TRBV4-3|TRBJ1-1|NA
TGCGCCAGCAGCCAAGATTCCGGGGGGGACACTGAAGCTTTCTTT
CASSQDSGGDTEAFF
>13|TRBD1|TRBV5-1|TRBJ2-5|NA
TGCGCCAGCAGCCGGGACAGGGCGGAGACCCAGTACTTC
CASSRDRAETQYF
>18|TRBD2|TRBV5-6|TRBJ2-6|once
TGTGCCAGCAGCCTCGGGACTAGCGGCTTCTCTGGGGCCAACGTCCTGACTTTC
CASSLGTSGFSGANVLTF
>13|NA|TRBV2|TRBJ1-3|NA
TGTGCCAGCACAGACTACTCTGGAAACACCATATATTTT
CASTDYSGNTIYF
>16|NA|TRBV4-1|TRBJ2-1|NA
TGCGCCAGCAGCCACTCGAGAAGGGGCTCCTACAATGAGCAGTTCTTC
CASSHSRRGSYNEQFF
>15|TRBD2|TRBV10-1|TRBJ2-1|NA
TGCGCCAGCAGTGACATTGCTAGCGGGGACAATGAGCAGTTCTTC
CASSDIASGDNEQFF